Below are 25 T cell receptor beta chains sequenced from a single sample in a study of CD8+ T cells in alopecia areata. The sequencing template was cDNA reverse transcribed from extracted RNA. The table came from immunoSEQ multiplex PCR; TCRdb's copy has only in-frame clones and leaves some out. Among fewer than 250,000 clones listed, more than 30% were seen once. The treatment here: oral pan-JAK inhibitor, 5-10 mg twice daily. The starting material was CD4+ T cells sorted from blood, obtained between weeks 30 and 35, from a patient treated with tofacitinib. The receptors derive from a human donor with alopecia areata.

In its sample, this clone was seen once. The genes are TRBV6-1 and TRBJ1-2; 7 bases match TRBD1. Germline V gene data show CDR1 as MNHNS and CDR2 as SASEGT. The ends lost 4 bases at V and 8 bases at J; junction bases unmatched: 4. The CDR3 runs to 12 residues. The CDR3 spells CASSARQGGYTF. The CDR3 DNA follows: TGTGCCAGCAGTGCTAGACAGGGAGGCTACACCTTC.

The rearrangement uses TRBV19 and TRBJ2-7, with D tentatively TRBD2 (5 bases). Germline CDR1 and CDR2: LNHDA and SQIVND (reference sequence). Trimming took 3 bases from V and 0 from J, leaving 9 bases between them. The CDR3 runs to 14 residues. The CDR3 here is CASSIGLSSYEQYF. The CDR3 coding sequence is TGTGCCAGTAGTATCGGACTTAGCTCCTACGAGCAGTACTTC.

The table lists this clone with a few counts. The chain carries TRBV29-1 and TRBJ2-1; a possible D gene is TRBD1 (6 bases). Trimming left V 7 bases short and J 6 bases short, with 16 bases between. The CDR3 is 13 residues long. Germline lookup yields CDR1 SQVTM and CDR2 ANQGSEA. The CDR3 here is CSGGQPLSNEQFF. The DNA for the CDR3 is TGCAGCGGGGGGCAGCCGCTAAGCAATGAGCAGTTCTTC.

On this clone itself: The sample contains more than one DNA sequence encoding this CDR3. This sequence joins TRBV7-2 and TRBJ1-1, with 8 bases lining up with TRBD1. This CDR3 has 14 amino acids. Germline values: CDR1 SGHTA, CDR2 FQGNSA. The ends lost 1 base at V and 5 bases at J; junction bases unmatched: 3. The CDR3, as DNA: TGTGCCAGCAGCTTAGACAGGGGGAGGACTGAAGCTTTCTTT. This translates into CASSLDRGRTEAFF.

This clone was observed a few times. CDR3 sequence: CSVVGQLNSYEQYF. CDR3 sequence (DNA): TGCAGCGTTGTGGGACAACTAAACTCCTACGAGCAGTACTTC. V is TRBV29-1 and J is TRBJ2-7, with D perhaps matching TRBD1 (6 bases). The germline V and J ends were trimmed by 4 bases and 0 bases, with 13 bases remaining between them. In germline, CDR1 is SQVTM, CDR2 ANQGSEA. The CDR3 has 14 amino acids.

The J gene is TRBJ1-2, the V gene TRBV9; D is unclear. V was trimmed by 0 bases and J by 2 bases, leaving 8 bases between them. CDR3 length: 14 amino acids. The germline gives CDR1 SGDLS, CDR2 YYNGEE. The DNA of the CDR3 is TGTGCCAGCAGCGTAGAAGCCAAGAACTATGGCTACACCTTC. Its translation is CASSVEAKNYGYTF.

This clone occurred a few times. The chain employs TRBV30 and TRBJ2-3; D is possibly TRBD2 (5 bases). Trimming removed 4 bases from V and 2 bases from J, with 25 bases in between. Per the germline V gene, CDR1 is GTSNPN and CDR2 is SVGIG (reference sequence). This CDR3 has 18 amino acids. The CDR3 sequence is CAWNSKRREGKSTDTQYF. The CDR3 nucleotides are TGTGCCTGGAATTCCAAGCGACGGGAAGGGAAATCCACAGATACGCAGTATTTT. Drawing the rest from reference TRBV30 and TRBJ2-3, the complete variable domain is SQTIHQWPATLVQPVGSPLSLECTVEGTSNPNLYWYRQAAGRGLQLLFYSVGIGQISSEVPQNLSASRPQDRQFILSSKKLLLSDSGFYLCAWNSKRREGKSTDTQYFGPGTRLTVL.

This chain joins TRBV25-1 and TRBJ2-1; TRBD2 agrees at 9 bases. CDR1 and CDR2 from the germline V gene are MGHDK and SYGVNS. Losses at the gene ends were 6 bases for V and 4 bases for J; bases not matched to a gene: 10. CDR3 length: 16 residues. The DNA of the CDR3 is TGTGCCAGCAGCTCAGCGGGGGGCCATACTTACAATGAGCAGTTCTTC. Amino acid sequence: CASSSAGGHTYNEQFF. The full variable domain, in which reference TRBV25-1 and TRBJ2-1 provide the parts outside the CDR3, is EADIYQTPRYLVIGTGKKITLECSQTMGHDKMYWYQQDPGMELHLIHYSYGVNSTEKGDLSSESTVSRIRTEHFPLTLESARPSHTSQYLCASSSAGGHTYNEQFFGPGTRLTVL.

V and J are TRBV30 and TRBJ1-2; D possibly corresponds to TRBD1 (6 bases). CDR3 length equals 12 residues. Germline values: CDR1 GTSNPN, CDR2 SVGIG (reference sequence). Trimming cost V 2 bases and J 2 bases, with 6 bases left between them. The CDR3 sequence is CAWSQGNYGYTF. In DNA, the CDR3 is TGTGCCTGGAGTCAGGGGAACTATGGCTACACCTTC. The full variable domain, its missing parts supplied by reference TRBV30 and TRBJ1-2, is SQTIHQWPATLVQPVGSPLSLECTVEGTSNPNLYWYRQAAGRGLQLLFYSVGIGQISSEVPQNLSASRPQDRQFILSSKKLLLSDSGFYLCAWSQGNYGYTFGSGTRLTVV.

The gene calls are TRBV5-1 and TRBJ1-5; no clear D. CDR3 size: 14 residues. Germline loops: CDR1 SGHRS, CDR2 YFSETQ. The V gene lost 4 bases and the J gene lost 5 bases, with 13 bases spanning the gap. This CDR3 reads CASSPGDNYQPQHF. In DNA form, the CDR3 reads TGCGCCAGCAGCCCAGGAGACAACTATCAGCCCCAGCATTTT. The full variable domain, in which reference TRBV5-1 and TRBJ1-5 provide the parts outside the CDR3, is KAGVTQTPRYLIKTRGQQVTLSCSPISGHRSVSWYQQTPGQGLQFLFEYFSETQRNKGNFPGRFSGRQFSNSRSEMNVSTLELGDSALYLCASSPGDNYQPQHFGDGTRLSIL.

Note on this clone: Its ends do not fully match the called genes, so a read error is possible. The chain uses TRBV11-2 and TRBJ1-2; no clear D gene. The CDR3 runs 12 residues. Germline CDR1 SGHAT, CDR2 FQNNGV. The CDR3 spells CASSRGGYGHTF. The CDR3 DNA follows: TGTGCCAGCAGCCGTGGTGGATATGGCCACACCTTC.

The gene calls are TRBV30 and TRBJ2-7; D remains unclear. Germline V gene sequence: CDR1 GTSNPN, CDR2 SVGIG (reference sequence). Trimming left V 3 bases short and J 2 bases short, with 14 bases between. The CDR3 runs 14 residues. CDR3 DNA: TGTGCCTGGAGCCGGGCCCCAGGCGCCTACGAGCAGTACTTC. This encodes CAWSRAPGAYEQYF.

This clone was counted only a few times. The chain employs TRBV30 and TRBJ2-6, with D perhaps matching TRBD1 or TRBD2 (5 bases each). V was cut by 0 bases and J by 4 bases, with 10 bases left in between. Germline V gene sequence: CDR1 GTSNPN, CDR2 SVGIG (reference sequence). The CDR3 sequence is 15 residues long. The CDR3 sequence: CAWSVPGAGANVLTF. The CDR3 nucleotides are TGTGCCTGGAGTGTACCCGGGGCCGGGGCCAACGTCCTGACTTTC.

The table lists this clone with a few counts. This chain's CDR3 is CASSSDAMAGETQYF. Written as DNA, the CDR3 is TGCGCCAGCAGCTCAGATGCAATGGCGGGTGAGACCCAGTACTTC. The genes are TRBV5-1 and TRBJ2-5, with TRBD2 as a possible D gene (5 bases). V shed 3 bases and J shed 5 bases, with 17 bases lying between them. Germline assignment: CDR1 SGHRS and CDR2 YFSETQ. The CDR3 runs to 15 residues.

The chain has TRBV30 and TRBJ2-2; TRBD1 matches at 9 bases. The CDR3 is 15 amino acids. From germline, CDR1 is GTSNPN and CDR2 SVGIG (reference sequence). The V segment lost 2 bases and the J segment 7 bases; nucleotides outside the gene matches: 8. CDR3 loop: CAWSTTGTGYGELFF. The CDR3 coding sequence is TGTGCCTGGAGTACCACCGGGACAGGGTACGGGGAGCTGTTTTTT.

V gene TRBV5-6 combines with J gene TRBJ2-1; no reliable D call. The CDR3 has 14 residues. V was cut by 2 bases and J by 1 base, with 7 bases left in between. Germline CDR1 reads SGHDT; CDR2 reads YYEEEE. The chain's CDR3 is CASSLTGSYNEQFF. The CDR3 nucleotides are TGTGCCAGCAGCTTAACCGGATCCTACAATGAGCAGTTCTTC. Full variable domain (missing parts from reference TRBV5-6 and TRBJ2-1): DAGVTQSPTHLIKTRGQQVTLRCSPKSGHDTVSWYQQALGQGPQFIFQYYEEEERQRGNFPDRFSGHQFPNYSSELNVNALLLGDSALYLCASSLTGSYNEQFFGPGTRLTVL.

This clone was counted only a few times. The chain combines TRBV6-5 with TRBJ1-2, with unresolved D. The CDR3 covers 14 residues. The germline V and J ends were trimmed by 6 bases and 3 bases, with 14 bases remaining between them. CDR1 MNHEY and CDR2 SVGAGI come from the germline V gene. CDR3 region: CASRTPAVDYGYTF. The CDR3 nucleotides read TGTGCCAGCAGGACCCCGGCCGTGGACTATGGCTACACCTTC.

The V call is TRBV7-8, the J call TRBJ1-4, with TRBD1 matching 7 bases. There are 14 residues in the CDR3. Germline V gives CDR1 SGHVS, CDR2 FQNEAQ. With V trimmed by 6 bases and J by 8 bases, 9 bases remained unmatched. CDR3 sequence (DNA): TGTGCCAGCAGAGCTAGGGGGCGCGGAGAAAAACTGTTTTTT. Its protein product is CASRARGRGEKLFF.

This clone was seen at least ten times. The rearrangement links TRBV29-1 to TRBJ2-3; 9 nucleotides match TRBD2. V was clipped by 1 base and J by 5 bases; unmatched bases: 7. The germline CDR1 and CDR2 sequences are SQVTM and ANQGSEA. The CDR3 sequence is 15 residues long. CDR3 amino acids: CSVEGRGGAGDTQYF. Written as DNA, the CDR3 is TGCAGCGTTGAAGGGCGCGGGGGGGCTGGAGATACGCAGTATTTT.

This rearrangement joins TRBV10-3 to TRBJ1-1; D is unresolved. This CDR3 is built from 17 residues. The V gene's germline CDR1 is ENHRY and CDR2 SYGVKD. V was shortened by 3 bases and J by 3 bases, with 20 bases between the two germline ends. The CDR3 here is CAISEPGIVRSDTEAFF. In nucleotides, the CDR3 is TGTGCCATCAGTGAACCGGGGATTGTGAGGTCGGACACTGAAGCTTTCTTT.

V usage is TRBV7-3 and J usage is TRBJ2-3, with 7 bases identical to TRBD1. With V trimmed by 0 bases and J by 6 bases, 3 bases remained unmatched. Germline CDR1 is SGHTA and CDR2 is FQGTGA. This CDR3 is built from 14 residues. The CDR3 region has the DNA TGTGCCAGCAGCTTAACACAGGGGATGGATACGCAGTATTTT. It yields the protein CASSLTQGMDTQYF.

The chain joins TRBV15 to TRBJ2-3; D is tentatively TRBD1 or TRBD2 (5 bases each). Trimming cost V 0 bases and J 4 bases, with 14 bases left between them. The length of the CDR3 is 16 residues. The germline CDR1 and CDR2 sequences are LNHNV and YYDKDF (reference sequence). The CDR3 loop is CATSRDRGAGADTQYF. Written as DNA, the CDR3 is TGTGCCACCAGCAGAGATAGGGGAGCAGGAGCAGATACGCAGTATTTT.

The gene calls are TRBV5-1 and TRBJ2-5; 7 nucleotides align to TRBD1. From germline, CDR1 is SGHRS and CDR2 YFSETQ. The length of the CDR3 is 16 residues. V was clipped by 3 bases and J by 0 bases; unmatched bases: 8. CDR3 region: CASSSSGTAYQETQYF. CDR3 nucleotides: TGCGCCAGCAGCTCATCCGGGACAGCGTACCAAGAGACCCAGTACTTC. Combining the CDR3 with reference TRBV5-1 and TRBJ2-5 gives the whole variable domain KAGVTQTPRYLIKTRGQQVTLSCSPISGHRSVSWYQQTPGQGLQFLFEYFSETQRNKGNFPGRFSGRQFSNSRSEMNVSTLELGDSALYLCASSSSGTAYQETQYFGPGTRLLVL.

This rearrangement joins TRBV29-1 to TRBJ2-7, with D hard to call. Germline values: CDR1 SQVTM, CDR2 ANQGSEA. This CDR3 region has 13 residues. Trimming took 4 bases from V and 9 from J, leaving 19 bases between them. The DNA for the CDR3 is TGCAGCGTTGTCCCTTTATACGCCCCTGTGCAGTACTTC. Residues: CSVVPLYAPVQYF.

This clone occurred a few times. CDR3 nucleotide sequence: TGCGCCAGCAGCTTGGACCCCCCGGGAGGGAACACTGAAGCTTTCTTT. Residues: CASSLDPPGGNTEAFF. The J gene is TRBJ1-1, the V gene TRBV5-1; D unresolved. Trimming took off 0 bases at V and 1 base at J, with 13 bases between the two ends. The CDR3 spans 16 residues. Germline CDR1 is SGHRS and CDR2 is YFSETQ.